Listed below are T cell receptor beta chains from one sample, sequenced in a study of shared clonotypes between healthy human individuals. Sequenced by immunoSEQ multiplex PCR; TCRdb stores in-frame clones only, minus some. The sample lists some 2.3 million clones; approximately 95% were seen once. The specimen sequenced was naive CD4+ T cells from PBMCs. The receptors shown here come from a man younger than 35 in good health. Some clones in this sample may be carry-over from other donors' samples. Both conserved end residues are part of each CDR3. Fields, in order: CDR3 DNA, CDR3 protein, V gene, D gene, clone size, J gene. The D gene is left open where the match is weak. Some rows have no size entry. The others give once, few or many, or a class for an expanded clone.

cdr3_nt: TGTGCCAGCAGGCCCCCCGACAGAAACTATGGCTACACCTTC; cdr3_aa: CASRPPDRNYGYTF; v_call: TRBV6-5; d_call: NA; clone_size: NA; j_call: TRBJ1-2
cdr3_nt: TGTGCCAGTAGTATTCAAGGAGATCGGCCCCAGCATTTT; cdr3_aa: CASSIQGDRPQHF; v_call: TRBV19; d_call: NA; clone_size: NA; j_call: TRBJ1-5
cdr3_nt: TGTGCCAGCAGACCTAGGGGTACTGAAGCTTTCTTT; cdr3_aa: CASRPRGTEAFF; v_call: TRBV6-1; d_call: NA; clone_size: NA; j_call: TRBJ1-1
cdr3_nt: TGTGCCAGCTCGCCACAGGGGACTGCCTACGAGCAGTACTTC; cdr3_aa: CASSPQGTAYEQYF; v_call: TRBV18; d_call: NA; clone_size: NA; j_call: TRBJ2-7
cdr3_nt: TGTGCCAGCGCCCACCGCCGGGTTAGCGGGACCCTCTCCTACGAGCAGTACTTC; cdr3_aa: CASAHRRVSGTLSYEQYF; v_call: TRBV27; d_call: TRBD2; clone_size: NA; j_call: TRBJ2-7
cdr3_nt: TGTGCCTGGAGTCGGGGCCTACCAGGGGAAAAACTGTTTTTT; cdr3_aa: CAWSRGLPGEKLFF; v_call: TRBV30; d_call: NA; clone_size: NA; j_call: TRBJ1-4
cdr3_nt: TGCAGTGCCCAGGCGCTTGGCACTGAAGCTTTCTTT; cdr3_aa: CSAQALGTEAFF; v_call: TRBV29-1; d_call: NA; clone_size: NA; j_call: TRBJ1-1
cdr3_nt: TGTGCCAGCCGAGGACTAGGGGTAATGGATGAGCAGTTCTTC; cdr3_aa: CASRGLGVMDEQFF; v_call: TRBV2; d_call: TRBD2; clone_size: NA; j_call: TRBJ2-1
cdr3_nt: TGTGCCAGCAGTCCGTTGACCGGGACGGCCTATGGCTACACCTTC; cdr3_aa: CASSPLTGTAYGYTF; v_call: TRBV27; d_call: NA; clone_size: NA; j_call: TRBJ1-2
cdr3_nt: TGTGCCAGCAGTTTGGCAGGCGTAGCTCAGCATTTT; cdr3_aa: CASSLAGVAQHF; v_call: TRBV28; d_call: NA; clone_size: NA; j_call: TRBJ1-5
cdr3_nt: TGCAGCGTTGATCCGGCAGGGACGAGCACAGATACGCAGTATTTT; cdr3_aa: CSVDPAGTSTDTQYF; v_call: TRBV29-1; d_call: NA; clone_size: NA; j_call: TRBJ2-3
cdr3_nt: TGTGCCAGCAGCCCGGGGACAGGGGGGTACGGTAATGAGCAGTTCTTC; cdr3_aa: CASSPGTGGYGNEQFF; v_call: TRBV5-4; d_call: TRBD1; clone_size: NA; j_call: TRBJ2-1
cdr3_nt: TGTGCCAGCAGTCCCCCCCGACAGCCGACGGTGTTT; cdr3_aa: CASSPPRQPTVF; v_call: TRBV28; d_call: NA; clone_size: few; j_call: TRBJ1-1
cdr3_nt: TGTGCCAGCAGCCAGGGACTAGTTGGAGAGCAGTTCTTC; cdr3_aa: CASSQGLVGEQFF; v_call: TRBV7-2; d_call: TRBD2; clone_size: NA; j_call: TRBJ2-1
cdr3_nt: TGTGCCAGCACCGGATCTAGGGTGGAGACCCAGTACTTC; cdr3_aa: CASTGSRVETQYF; v_call: TRBV7-2; d_call: NA; clone_size: NA; j_call: TRBJ2-5
cdr3_nt: TGTGCCAGTAGTATAGATCCCCCGACAGGTCAGCCCCAGCATTTT; cdr3_aa: CASSIDPPTGQPQHF; v_call: TRBV19; d_call: NA; clone_size: NA; j_call: TRBJ1-5
cdr3_nt: TGTGCCAGCAGCTTAGCCCCTTCCTCTGTGACCCTGGCCGCTTTCTTT; cdr3_aa: CASSLAPSSVTLAAFF; v_call: TRBV7-9; d_call: NA; clone_size: few; j_call: TRBJ1-1
cdr3_nt: TGTGCCTGGAGTGCGGGACAGGGACGGCGAGAGACCCAGTACTTC; cdr3_aa: CAWSAGQGRRETQYF; v_call: TRBV30; d_call: TRBD1; clone_size: NA; j_call: TRBJ2-5
cdr3_nt: TGTGCCAGCAGCCGGCCCGGTGTTTGGACAGGGGACGACTATGGCTACACCTTC; cdr3_aa: CASSRPGVWTGDDYGYTF; v_call: TRBV5-4; d_call: TRBD1; clone_size: once; j_call: TRBJ1-2
cdr3_nt: TGTGCCATCAGTGTCGGACGACAGGGGGCAGAGACCCAGTACTTC; cdr3_aa: CAISVGRQGAETQYF; v_call: TRBV10-3; d_call: TRBD1; clone_size: NA; j_call: TRBJ2-5
cdr3_nt: TGTGCCAGCAGGTCAGGGAACGACCAGCCCCAGCATTTT; cdr3_aa: CASRSGNDQPQHF; v_call: TRBV27; d_call: NA; clone_size: NA; j_call: TRBJ1-5
cdr3_nt: TGCAGCGTTTTAATGGGTACAGATACGCAGTATTTT; cdr3_aa: CSVLMGTDTQYF; v_call: TRBV29-1; d_call: NA; clone_size: NA; j_call: TRBJ2-3
cdr3_nt: TGTGCCAGCAGTCTCCCCTCGCGCTACGAGCAGTACTTC; cdr3_aa: CASSLPSRYEQYF; v_call: TRBV28; d_call: NA; clone_size: NA; j_call: TRBJ2-7
cdr3_nt: TGTGCCAGCGCATTGATTCCCTCCACAGATACGCAGTATTTT; cdr3_aa: CASALIPSTDTQYF; v_call: TRBV7-3; d_call: NA; clone_size: NA; j_call: TRBJ2-3
cdr3_nt: TGCGCCAGCAGCCTCGGGACTAGCGGGAGGGAGTTCTTC; cdr3_aa: CASSLGTSGREFF; v_call: TRBV5-1; d_call: TRBD2; clone_size: few; j_call: TRBJ2-1
cdr3_nt: TGTGCCAGCAGTGCCTGGGGGGGCGCGAACACCGGGGAGCTGTTTTTT; cdr3_aa: CASSAWGGANTGELFF; v_call: TRBV2; d_call: NA; clone_size: NA; j_call: TRBJ2-2
cdr3_nt: TGTGCCAGCTCACCACGGACAGCCTCTAGCACAGATACGCAGTATTTT; cdr3_aa: CASSPRTASSTDTQYF; v_call: TRBV18; d_call: NA; clone_size: NA; j_call: TRBJ2-3
cdr3_nt: TGTGCCAGCCGTATACCGGGACAAGGTTACGAGCAGTACTTC; cdr3_aa: CASRIPGQGYEQYF; v_call: TRBV6-6; d_call: NA; clone_size: NA; j_call: TRBJ2-7
cdr3_nt: TGTGCCAGCAGCGGAGTGGCCGGACCCGCCGCCGAAGCTTTCTTT; cdr3_aa: CASSGVAGPAAEAFF; v_call: TRBV9; d_call: NA; clone_size: NA; j_call: TRBJ1-1
cdr3_nt: TGTGCCAGCAAGATGGACAGGGGGAACTATGGCTACACCTTC; cdr3_aa: CASKMDRGNYGYTF; v_call: TRBV6-5; d_call: TRBD1; clone_size: NA; j_call: TRBJ1-2
cdr3_nt: TGTGCCAGCACCCAGACCCCGAGGAAGGAGACCCAGTACTTC; cdr3_aa: CASTQTPRKETQYF; v_call: TRBV7-2; d_call: NA; clone_size: NA; j_call: TRBJ2-5
cdr3_nt: TGTGCCAGCAGTGAACTCGTCAGGAACACCGGGGAGCTGTTTTTT; cdr3_aa: CASSELVRNTGELFF; v_call: TRBV6-1; d_call: NA; clone_size: NA; j_call: TRBJ2-2
cdr3_nt: TGTGCCAGCAGTACCGGGACACATGCAACTAATGAAAAACTGTTTTTT; cdr3_aa: CASSTGTHATNEKLFF; v_call: TRBV6-8; d_call: NA; clone_size: NA; j_call: TRBJ1-4